The 9 T cell receptor beta chains presented below share a single source sample, sequenced in a study of blood T cell repertoires in COVID-19. Using immunoSEQ multiplex PCR, the repertoire was profiled, and TCRdb retains in-frame clones only, with some absent. Of fewer than 200,000 clones listed, about 90% are singletons. The sample consisted of peripheral blood. These receptors were taken from a man in his 70s with active or convalescent COVID-19.

This clone was detected a few times. This rearrangement joins TRBV2 to TRBJ2-1; D gene unclear. The germline gives CDR1 SNHLY, CDR2 FYNNEI. V was clipped by 3 bases and J by 0 bases, with 9 bases between them. The CDR3 has 15 residues. CDR3 region: CASSEDRSSYNEQFF. CDR3 in DNA: TGTGCCAGCAGTGAGGATAGGAGCTCCTACAATGAGCAGTTCTTC. The entire variable domain, with the rest obtained from reference TRBV2 and TRBJ2-1, is as follows: EPEVTQTPSHQVTQMGQEVILRCVPISNHLYFYWYRQILGQKVEFLVSFYNNEISEKSEIFDDQFSVERPDGSNFTLKIRSTKLEDSAMYFCASSEDRSSYNEQFFGPGTRLTVL.

V gene TRBV11-2 combines with J gene TRBJ2-7; 9 bases match TRBD2. The CDR3 is 14 amino acids. Trimming cost V 5 bases and J 3 bases; bases outside gene matches: 5. Germline V gene data show CDR1 as SGHAT and CDR2 as FQNNGV. The CDR3 here is CASSSPSGNYEQYF. The CDR3 DNA follows: TGTGCCAGCAGCAGTCCTAGCGGGAACTACGAGCAGTACTTC.

The V gene is TRBV4-1, the J gene TRBJ1-5; 9 nucleotides agree with TRBD1. CDR1 is MGHRA and CDR2 is YSYEKL in the germline V gene. The V and J ends lost 2 bases and 7 bases, in that order; junction bases with no gene match: 9. The CDR3 is made up of 16 amino acids. CDR3 residues: CASSQIQGAGGQPQHF. In nucleotides, the CDR3 is TGCGCCAGCAGCCAAATACAGGGGGCAGGGGGACAGCCCCAGCATTTT.

This chain joins TRBV4-3 and TRBJ1-1; D remains unclear. Between the trimmed V and J ends, which lost 1 base and 0 bases, there was a span of 9 bases. The V gene's germline CDR1 is LGHNA and CDR2 YSLEER. The CDR3 runs 15 residues. CDR3 sequence (DNA): TGCGCCAGCAGCCAAGGTCCCCCTCTGAACACTGAAGCTTTCTTT. It encodes CASSQGPPLNTEAFF.

This clone showed up many times. The rearrangement uses TRBV7-6 and TRBJ2-3; D perhaps matches TRBD2 (5 bases). This CDR3 spans 15 amino acids. V was clipped by 1 base and J by 1 base, with 9 bases between them. Germline CDR1 SGHVS, CDR2 FNYEAQ. The DNA for the CDR3 is TGTGCCAGCAGCTTAGAAGCGGTCCGCACAGATACGCAGTATTTT. This gives the protein CASSLEAVRTDTQYF.

The chain has TRBV11-3 and TRBJ2-3; D may be TRBD2 (5 bases). Per germline, CDR1 SGHNT and CDR2 YENEEA. This CDR3 has 16 residues. Trimming pared 2 bases from V and 3 bases from J, leaving 15 bases between. CDR3 region: CASSLRMGRGTDTQYF. As DNA, the CDR3 is TGTGCCAGCAGCTTAAGGATGGGGAGAGGGACAGATACGCAGTATTTT.

The V and J genes are TRBV7-3 and TRBJ2-1; 11 nucleotides align to TRBD2. Germline V gives CDR1 SGHTA, CDR2 FQGTGA. CDR3 length: 16 residues. Losses at the gene ends were 5 bases for V and 2 bases for J; bases not matched to a gene: 5. In DNA, the CDR3 is TGTGCCAGCAGCCTGATGACTAGCGGGGCCTACAATGAGCAGTTCTTC. It yields the protein CASSLMTSGAYNEQFF.

The V call is TRBV29-1, the J call TRBJ1-4, with D possibly TRBD1 on 5 matching bases. The CDR3 loop spans 15 amino acids. Germline values: CDR1 SQVTM, CDR2 ANQGSEA. V was pared by 8 bases and J by 3 bases, with 19 bases between. CDR3 coding DNA: TGCAGCCTCGAGGGGCCCCGGGGGGCTAATGAAAAACTGTTTTTT. Its translation is CSLEGPRGANEKLFF.

This clone was counted a few times. V usage is TRBV5-4 and J usage is TRBJ1-1; the match to TRBD1 covers 8 bases. Germline V gene data show CDR1 as SGHNT and CDR2 as YYREEE (reference sequence). The V gene end was trimmed by 6 bases and the J gene end by 4 bases; junction bases not matched to a gene: 14. The CDR3 loop spans 16 amino acids. CDR3 loop: CASNHFSRGLGTEAFF. The CDR3 nucleotides are TGTGCCAGCAACCATTTCAGCAGGGGGCTGGGCACTGAAGCTTTCTTT. Full variable domain (missing parts from reference TRBV5-4 and TRBJ1-1): ETGVTQSPTHLIKTRGQQVTLRCSSQSGHNTVSWYQQALGQGPQFIFQYYREEENGRGNFPPRFSGLQFPNYSSELNVNALELDDSALYLCASNHFSRGLGTEAFFGQGTRLTVV.